The sequence of this TCR beta chain was determined in a study of radiation and T cells in renal cell carcinoma. At the level of the study: Nephrectomy followed 15 Gy stereotactic body radiation by 4 weeks. Regarding the study as a whole: Top tumor clonotypes rose in blood 2 weeks post-radiation, then contracted. Without pretreatment biopsies, baseline tumor clonotype presence was undetermined.

Using immunoSEQ multiplex PCR, the repertoire was profiled, and TCRdb retains in-frame clones only, with some absent. The sample has 25,000 to 30,000 clones; roughly 80% are singletons. The germline V and J ends were trimmed by 5 bases and 10 bases, with 13 bases remaining between them. The CDR3 length is 12 residues. CDR1 is SGDLS and CDR2 is YYNGEE in the germline V gene. About this clone itself: Its specificity is not known.

Time point in this sample: blood 2 weeks post-SBRT. Treatment meaning: 15 Gy SBRT to primary tumor, nephrectomy 4 weeks later. After SBRT, blood was collected at 2 and 4 weeks, plus baseline. The source is a man in his 60s with renal cell carcinoma. Sequenced material: blood, taken from a patient whose treatment included radiotherapy and nephrectomy. The genes are TRBV9 and TRBJ2-1; D possibly corresponds to TRBD1 (5 bases). For the CDR3, the DNA is TGTGCCAGCAGTCCTATGGGGCGGGAGCAGTTCTTC. It translates to CASSPMGREQFF.